This entry lists 11 T cell receptor beta chains sequenced from one sample in a study of blood T cell repertoires in COVID-19 (TCRdb year 2020). Libraries were built with the immunoSEQ multiplex PCR assay. The immuneACCESS repertoire file appears here via TCRdb, limited to in-frame rearrangements. These files lack a portion of the clones; in checked studies, under half of the deficit traces to unresolved V genes, and the cause of the others is not known. The sample table holds roughly 300,000 clones, of which approximately 92% were seen once. The top ten clonotypes cover under 20% of the sample. The sequenced sample consisted of PBMCs or T cells enriched from blood (not recorded which). These receptors were obtained from a young woman who had recovered from COVID-19.

The rearrangement uses TRBV6-5 and TRBJ1-1; D perhaps matches TRBD1 (5 bases). This CDR3 comprises 14 residues. Trimming left V 2 bases short and J 6 bases short, with 13 bases between. The germline V gene encodes CDR1 MNHEY and CDR2 SVGAGI. CDR3 sequence: CASSYAQEFSEAFF. The CDR3 bases are TGTGCCAGCAGTTACGCACAGGAGTTTTCTGAAGCTTTCTTT.

The chain carries TRBV2 and TRBJ1-1; the D is unclear. CDR1 is SNHLY, CDR2 FYNNEI, per germline. The CDR3 is 12 amino acids. V was shortened by 8 bases and J by 5 bases, with 12 bases between the two germline ends. The CDR3 DNA sequence: TGTGCCAGCGATCTGGGAGGGACTGAAGCTTTCTTT. This gives the protein CASDLGGTEAFF.

The chain combines TRBV7-2 with TRBJ1-5, with TRBD1 as a possible D gene (5 bases). V lost 2 bases and J lost 5, with 10 bases in between. CDR3 length equals 14 residues. Germline V lookup: CDR1 SGHTA, CDR2 FQGNSA. CDR3 coding DNA: TGTGCCAGCAGCTTAAGGGGAATGGATCAGCCCCAGCATTTT. This codes for CASSLRGMDQPQHF.

This clone was found a few times. The chain is built from TRBV3-1 (or the pseudogene TRBV3-2) and TRBJ1-4; maybe TRBD1 (6 bases). Trimming took 4 bases from V and 12 from J, leaving 12 bases between them. CDR3 length: 12 residues. CDR1 and CDR2 from the germline V gene are LGHDT and YNNKEL (reference sequence). The CDR3 DNA reads as TGTGCCAGCAGCCCAACAGGGAAGGAACTGTTTTTT. Residues: CASSPTGKELFF.

The chain employs TRBV11-3 and TRBJ2-2; 8 positions match TRBD1. With V trimmed by 1 base and J by 4 bases, 5 bases remained unmatched. The V gene's germline CDR1 is SGHNT and CDR2 YENEEA. The CDR3 covers 16 residues. The CDR3 DNA reads TGTGCCAGCAGCTTAGCCAGGGGGCCGGGCACCGGGGAGCTGTTTTTT. Translated: CASSLARGPGTGELFF.

The chain recombines TRBV2 with TRBJ1-4; 8 bases agree with TRBD1. CDR1 and CDR2 from the germline V gene are SNHLY and FYNNEI. V shed 7 bases, J shed 8 bases, and the junction held 9 bases outside the gene matches. The length of the CDR3 is 14 residues. This CDR3 is CASNPQGAREKLFF. CDR3 nucleotide sequence: TGTGCCAGCAACCCCCAGGGGGCGCGGGAAAAACTGTTTTTT.

This chain joins TRBV6-5 and TRBJ2-7; 10 bases are shared with TRBD1. Germline V lookup: CDR1 MNHEY, CDR2 SVGAGI. The trim removed 6 bases at V and 5 bases at J, leaving 4 bases unmatched. The CDR3 length is 13 residues. CDR3 bases: TGTGCCAGCAGACGGGGACAGGGGAACGAGCAGTACTTC. The encoded protein is CASRRGQGNEQYF.

CDR3 sequence reads: CASRSGQGASAFF. The CDR3, as DNA: TGTGCCAGCAGGTCCGGACAGGGTGCGTCGGCTTTCTTT. The chain links TRBV28 to TRBJ1-1; TRBD1 matches 8 bases. The ends lost 6 bases at V and 11 bases at J; junction bases unmatched: 11. The CDR3 spans 13 residues. CDR1 is MDHEN, CDR2 SYDVKM, per germline. The whole variable domain, remainder taken from reference TRBV28 and TRBJ1-1, is DVKVTQSSRYLVKRTGEKVFLECVQDMDHENMFWYRQDPGLGLRLIYFSYDVKMKEKGDIPEGYSVSREKKERFSLILESASTNQTSMYLCASRSGQGASAFFGQGTRLTVV.

Only a few counts were recorded for this clone. J is TRBJ1-2 and V is TRBV28, with D unclear. The CDR3 spans 15 residues. The germline V gene encodes CDR1 MDHEN and CDR2 SYDVKM. The V and J ends lost 7 bases and 3 bases respectively, with 18 bases between them. The CDR3 sequence: CASIGLGGLYYGYTF. CDR3 bases: TGTGCCAGCATCGGATTGGGAGGGCTGTACTATGGCTACACCTTC.

V and J are TRBV7-2 and TRBJ2-7; D not resolved. The CDR3 extends over 13 amino acids. Trimming stripped 5 bases from V and 6 bases from J, with 14 bases between. Germline V gene sequence: CDR1 SGHTA, CDR2 FQGNSA. The CDR3 DNA is TGTGCCAGCAGCCCGGAATTTAGCAGCGAGCAGTACTTC. Translating it yields CASSPEFSSEQYF. Looking up the rest from reference TRBV7-2 and TRBJ2-7 gives the full variable domain: GAGVSQSPSNKVTEKGKDVELRCDPISGHTALYWYRQSLGQGLEFLIYFQGNSAPDKSGLPSDRFSAERTGGSVSTLTIQRTQQEDSAVYLCASSPEFSSEQYFGPGTRLTVT.

The chain has TRBV3-1 (or the pseudogene TRBV3-2) and TRBJ1-1; no clear D. CDR1 LGHDT and CDR2 YNNKEL come from the germline V gene (reference sequence). The CDR3 totals 13 residues. V lost 6 bases and J 8 bases, leaving 16 bases between the germline ends. Written as DNA, the CDR3 is TGTGCCAGCAGTCCGACAAACACGGGGGAAGCTTTCTTT. Encoded protein: CASSPTNTGEAFF.